This T cell receptor (beta chain) was identified during a study of OX40 agonist ivuxolimab in advanced cancers. Study overall: Patients assigned to dose escalation were diagnosed with hepatocellular carcinoma, melanoma, renal cell or head and neck cancer. Three patients showed partial responses: one hepatocellular carcinoma and two cutaneous melanoma cases. Enrollees could have had prior anti-PD-1, anti-PD-L1 or anti-CTLA-4 therapy, which about 42% had received.

Using immunoSEQ multiplex PCR, the repertoire was profiled, and TCRdb retains in-frame clones only, with some absent. The sample contains some 72,000 clones, 70% to 85% of which appear only once. Only a few counts were recorded for this clone. Trimming removed 4 bases from V and 1 base from J, with 10 bases in between. The CDR3 spans 14 residues. The germline V gene encodes CDR1 SGHAT and CDR2 FQNNGV. The clonotype comes from an adult with an advanced solid tumor such as melanoma, head and neck, liver or kidney cancer. The starting material was CD4+ or CD8+ T cells sorted from blood, obtained in a trial of the OX40 agonist ivuxolimab. This sequence joins TRBV11-2 and TRBJ1-1, with D maybe TRBD1 (5 bases). CDR3: CASSSGTGNTEAFF. CDR3 nucleotides: TGTGCCAGCAGCTCCGGGACGGGGAACACTGAAGCTTTCTTT. Based on the CDR3 plus reference TRBV11-2 and TRBJ1-1, the full variable domain is EAGVAQSPRYKIIEKRQSVAFWCNPISGHATLYWYQQILGQGPKLLIQFQNNGVVDDSQLPKDRFSAERLKGVDSTLKIQPAKLEDSAVYLCASSSGTGNTEAFFGQGTRLTVV.